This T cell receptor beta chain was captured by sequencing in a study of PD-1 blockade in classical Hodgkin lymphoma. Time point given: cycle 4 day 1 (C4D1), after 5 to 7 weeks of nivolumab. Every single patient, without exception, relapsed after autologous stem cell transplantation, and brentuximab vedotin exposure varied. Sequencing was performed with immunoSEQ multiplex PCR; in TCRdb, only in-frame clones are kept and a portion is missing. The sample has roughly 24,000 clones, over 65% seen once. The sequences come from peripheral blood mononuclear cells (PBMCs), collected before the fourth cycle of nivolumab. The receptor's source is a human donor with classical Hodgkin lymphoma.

The CDR3 protein is CASSLWVVGTGNTIYF. The DNA of the CDR3 is TGTGCCAGCAGCTTATGGGTAGTGGGAACTGGAAACACCATATATTTT. The chain couples TRBV13 to TRBJ1-3; D is uncertain. There are 16 residues in the CDR3. The germline gives CDR1 PRHDT, CDR2 FYEKMQ (reference sequence). Trimming removed 2 bases at V and 2 bases at J, with 13 bases between.